This TCR beta chain stems from a study of OX40 agonist ivuxolimab in advanced cancers. The CDR3 is 14 amino acids. Germline CDR1 SEHNR, CDR2 FQNEAQ (reference sequence). V trimming: 6 bases; J trimming: 3 bases; junction bases outside the gene matches: 5. Only in-frame clones appear in the TCRdb table, and some are missing; sequencing was by immunoSEQ multiplex PCR. The repertoire holds approximately 76,000 clones, with about 94% as singletons. V usage is TRBV7-9 and J usage is TRBJ1-1; 9 bases match TRBD1. The material sequenced was CD4+ or CD8+ T cells sorted from blood, taken in a trial of the OX40 agonist ivuxolimab. The sequence came from an adult with an advanced solid tumor such as melanoma, head and neck, liver or kidney cancer. The CDR3 region has the DNA TGTGCCAGCAGAAAACAGGGGGCGGACACTGAAGCTTTCTTT. This gives the protein CASRKQGADTEAFF.